A selection of T cell receptor beta chains follows, all from one sample in a study of cytomegalovirus exposure and HLA in healthy donors. Assay: immunoSEQ multiplex PCR; the TCRdb copy retains only in-frame clones and omits some. Here the sample spans around 100,000 clones, about 80% being singletons. The sequenced sample was PBMCs. These receptors came from a middle-aged man in good health and CMV-seropositive. The CDR3 runs from the conserved cysteine through the conserved F or W.

j_call	v_call	cdr3_aa
TRBJ2-5	TRBV4-1	CASSQVPAGTGQRVMRETQYF
TRBJ2-2	TRBV7-3	CASSLTPGQGFTGELFF
TRBJ1-2	TRBV27	CASRINGEANYGYTF
TRBJ2-1	TRBV7-3	CASSPQTAGGNEQFF
TRBJ2-5	TRBV2	CASRTGGGETQYF
TRBJ2-4	TRBV10-2	CASSEVPRIAKNIQYF
TRBJ2-7	TRBV5-5	CASSRSAWSYSSQAYEQYF
TRBJ1-1	TRBV6-1	CASIWGPTRNTEAFF
TRBJ2-7	TRBV14	CASSQGRLEQYF
TRBJ2-7	TRBV19	CASSIALASAYEQYF
TRBJ2-7	TRBV6-1	CASSEVQGRYEQYF
TRBJ2-1	TRBV2	CASLGARYYNEQFF
TRBJ1-2	TRBV13	CASSLMQGDYGYTF
TRBJ1-1	TRBV10-3	CAILFVDRETEAFF
TRBJ2-2	TRBV5-8	CASRPFQGNTGELFF
TRBJ2-2	TRBV7-3	CASSSGQVNIPGELFF
TRBJ2-1	TRBV9	CASSVVGGTYNEQFF
TRBJ2-7	TRBV5-1	CASSGGLAGWYEQYF
TRBJ2-7	TRBV5-1	CASSRESYEQYF
TRBJ1-5	TRBV27	CASSFWGGTGNQPQHF
.	TRBV5-1	CASSGQGYEQYF
TRBJ2-1	TRBV5-4	CASTFDRSYYNEQFF
TRBJ2-7	TRBV7-9	CASGVTGGFFGEQYF
TRBJ2-1	TRBV25-1	CASSGAEQFF
TRBJ2-1	TRBV5-6	CASSLAQGAYNEQFF
TRBJ2-5	TRBV29-1	CSVDFQSVVEETQYF
TRBJ2-7	TRBV30	CARSDSYEQYF
TRBJ1-1	TRBV5-4	CASSLGPGQGNTEAFF
TRBJ2-4	TRBV9	CASSPQGGVAGALAKNIQYF
TRBJ2-7	TRBV27	CASSLRGVVWAGDEQYF
TRBJ2-5	TRBV28	CASSTISGQGQETQYF
TRBJ2-5	TRBV10-3	CAISDWASGSETQYF
TRBJ1-2	TRBV25-1	CASRSLNYGYTF
TRBJ1-4	TRBV6-1	CASSEGYTFNEKLFF
TRBJ1-2	TRBV7-9	CASSFLTGSYGYTF
TRBJ2-5	TRBV13	CASSFQWTGLQETQYF
TRBJ1-1	TRBV10-2	CASSPPQMNTEAFF
TRBJ2-5	TRBV15	CATSPPGQGETQYF
TRBJ1-4	TRBV4-1	CASSQGASTNEKLFF
TRBJ1-2	TRBV7-8	CASSLGSSYGYTF
TRBJ2-3	TRBV9	CASSSPPTATIIDTQYF
TRBJ2-3	TRBV2	CASSEYGGTSTDTQYF
TRBJ2-1	TRBV9	CASSDRTGVNEQFF
TRBJ1-1	TRBV6-6	CASSYGRVAEAFF
TRBJ2-3	TRBV6-4	CASSDRGGDTQYF
TRBJ2-3	TRBV27	CASSLFGTSETDTQYF